These T cell receptor beta chains were read from a single sample in a study of T-cell memory formation after mild COVID-19. TCRdb used MiXCR to reprocess the 5' RACE reads, holding one entry per CDR3 protein. This repertoire shows 100,000 to 140,000 distinct CDR3 sequences, about 15% found once; its top ten account for roughly 40%. The specimen was PBMCs or a T cell subset sorted from them (not recorded which). Source of these receptors: a man between 18 and 35 years old who had mild COVID-19 (a few samples of this study predate the infection). Cell type and time point are not known. CDR3s include the opening cysteine and the closing phenylalanine or tryptophan. Fields, in order: J gene, D gene, clone size, V gene, CDR3 DNA, CDR3 protein. D genes are given only for firm matches. Size is stated for part of the rows, as once, few or many counts, or as a class when the clone is expanded.

J gene: TRBJ2-2
D gene: TRBD2
clone size: few
V gene: TRBV6-2/TRBV6-3
CDR3 DNA: TGTGCCAGCAGTTACCGGGGACTAGCGGTTCGGAGCGGGGAGCTGTTTTTT
CDR3 protein: CASSYRGLAVRSGELFF

J gene: TRBJ2-5
D gene: TRBD1
clone size: -
V gene: TRBV6-5
CDR3 DNA: TGTGCCAGCAGTGGGACAGGACTGGCGTTGTATGTGGAGACCCAGTACTTC
CDR3 protein: CASSGTGLALYVETQYF

J gene: TRBJ2-1
D gene: TRBD2
clone size: -
V gene: TRBV20-1
CDR3 DNA: TGCAGTGCAACTAGCGGGTCCGGGGAAGAGCAGTTCTTC
CDR3 protein: CSATSGSGEEQFF

J gene: TRBJ2-3
D gene: -
clone size: once
V gene: TRBV12-3/TRBV12-4
CDR3 DNA: TGTGCCAGCAGTAATTCCGCGGGGGCTTACACAGATACGCAGTATTTT
CDR3 protein: CASSNSAGAYTDTQYF

J gene: TRBJ2-3
D gene: -
clone size: -
V gene: TRBV12-3/TRBV12-4
CDR3 DNA: TGTGCCAGCAGGCCCCGGGGGTCCGATACGCAGTATTTT
CDR3 protein: CASRPRGSDTQYF

J gene: TRBJ2-3
D gene: TRBD1
clone size: few
V gene: TRBV12-5
CDR3 DNA: TGTGCTAGTGGTTTGACCACGGGACAGGAGGGACCAGATACGCAGTATTTT
CDR3 protein: CASGLTTGQEGPDTQYF

J gene: TRBJ2-7
D gene: -
clone size: few
V gene: TRBV5-6
CDR3 DNA: TGTGCCAGCAGCGACTTCCCCCACGAGCAGTACTTC
CDR3 protein: CASSDFPHEQYF

J gene: TRBJ1-6
D gene: -
clone size: few
V gene: TRBV6-2/TRBV6-3
CDR3 DNA: TGTGCCAGCAGTGACGTCAGGGACGATTCACCCCTCCACTTT
CDR3 protein: CASSDVRDDSPLHF

J gene: TRBJ1-1
D gene: -
clone size: few
V gene: TRBV14
CDR3 DNA: TGTGCCAGCAGCCAAGACAAGGGGTTGAACACTGAAGCTTTCTTT
CDR3 protein: CASSQDKGLNTEAFF

J gene: TRBJ1-2
D gene: -
clone size: few
V gene: TRBV9
CDR3 DNA: TGTGCCAGCAGCTCACAGATAGACTATGGCTACACCTTC
CDR3 protein: CASSSQIDYGYTF

J gene: TRBJ2-5
D gene: -
clone size: few
V gene: TRBV5-6
CDR3 DNA: TGTGCCAGCAGCTTGCCTTGGTTAGGGGTAGGAGAGACCCAGTACTTC
CDR3 protein: CASSLPWLGVGETQYF